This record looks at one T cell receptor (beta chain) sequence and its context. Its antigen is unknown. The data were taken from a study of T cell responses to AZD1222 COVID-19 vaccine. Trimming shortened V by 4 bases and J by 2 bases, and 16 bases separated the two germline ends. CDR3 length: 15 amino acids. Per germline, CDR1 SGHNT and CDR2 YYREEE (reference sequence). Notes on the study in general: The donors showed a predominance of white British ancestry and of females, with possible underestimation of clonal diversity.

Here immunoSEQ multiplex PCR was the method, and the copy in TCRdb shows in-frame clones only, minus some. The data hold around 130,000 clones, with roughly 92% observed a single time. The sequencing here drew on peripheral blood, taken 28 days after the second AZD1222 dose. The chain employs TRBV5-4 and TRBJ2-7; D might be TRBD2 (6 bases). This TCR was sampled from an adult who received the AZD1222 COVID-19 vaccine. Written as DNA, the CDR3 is TGTGCCAGCAGCCCGGAGGGGACTGTGGCCTACGAGCAGTACTTC. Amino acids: CASSPEGTVAYEQYF.